Shown below are 25 T cell receptor beta chains from a single sample sequenced in a study of Graves' ophthalmopathy and Graves' hyperthyroidism. RNA transcripts were the source from which TCR beta CDR3 regions were amplified. Scientists carried out first-round RT-PCR using HTBI primers and then a second-round multiplex PCR. Each CDR3 protein gets one entry after TCRdb re-called the multiplex PCR reads with MiXCR. The data contain some 1.1 million distinct CDR3 sequences, 35% to 40% of them singletons. What was sequenced was peripheral blood or thyroid tissue (not recorded which). These receptors originate from an adult man with Graves' hyperthyroidism.

This sequence joins TRBV25-1 and TRBJ1-4, with unresolved D. The CDR3 consists of 12 residues. Germline CDR1 is MGHDK and CDR2 is SYGVNS. Trimming cost V 9 bases and J 7 bases, with 12 bases left between them. The CDR3 sequence: CASYSPAEKLFF. DNA of the CDR3: TGTGCCAGTTACAGCCCGGCTGAAAAACTGTTTTTT.

Worth noting for this clonotype: An end of the junction does not agree with germline; a read error may underlie this. This chain links TRBV10-3 with TRBJ1-3; possibly TRBD1 for D (5 bases). Germline V gene data show CDR1 as ENHRY and CDR2 as SYGVKD. The CDR3 spans 15 residues. The chain's CDR3 is CASSRGSRSGNTIYF. The CDR3 DNA follows: TGTGCCAGCAGTCGGGGGTCGCGGTCTGGAAACACCATATATTTT.

The chain recombines TRBV29-1 with TRBJ1-6, with TRBD1 matching over 8 bases. CDR3 length: 13 residues. The ends lost 8 bases at V and 8 bases at J; junction bases unmatched: 8. Germline V gene data show CDR1 as SQVTM and CDR2 as ANQGSEA. The CDR3 DNA reads as TGCAGCAGCCAGGGACAGGACTATTCACCCCTCCACTTT. As protein: CSSQGQDYSPLHF.

This clonotype was seen many times. The chain combines TRBV29-1 with TRBJ1-3; D unclear. V was trimmed by 1 base and J by 4 bases, leaving 17 bases between them. Germline CDR1 and CDR2: SQVTM and ANQGSEA. This CDR3 spans 16 amino acids. CDR3 sequence reads: CSVEGGKGLTGNTIYF. The CDR3 nucleotides are TGCAGCGTTGAAGGGGGAAAAGGCCTGACAGGAAACACCATATATTTT. The complete variable domain, with remaining parts taken from reference TRBV29-1 and TRBJ1-3, reads SAVISQKPSRDICQRGTSLTIQCQVDSQVTMMFWYRQQPGQSLTLIATANQGSEATYESGFVIDKFPISRPNLTFSTLTVSNMSPEDSSIYLCSVEGGKGLTGNTIYFGEGSWLTVV.

The genes are TRBV4-2 and TRBJ2-7; no clear D. This CDR3 contains 12 residues. Germline V gives CDR1 LGHNA, CDR2 YNFKEQ. Trimming removed 7 bases at V and 3 bases at J, with 10 bases between. This chain's CDR3 is CASNHLNYEQYF. The CDR3 nucleotides read TGTGCCAGCAACCACTTAAACTACGAGCAGTACTTC.

Only one count was recorded for this clonotype. V usage is TRBV25-1 and J usage is TRBJ2-7; 7 bases map to TRBD2. This CDR3 contains 17 residues. Germline V lookup: CDR1 MGHDK, CDR2 SYGVNS. The ends lost 2 bases at V and 7 bases at J; junction bases unmatched: 17. In DNA, the CDR3 is TGTGCCAGCAGTGAACGGGGGATGGCCGGGGGGTACAATGAGCAGTACTTC. Translated: CASSERGMAGGYNEQYF.

This clonotype was counted at least ten times. The V and J genes are TRBV29-1 and TRBJ2-5; D unresolved. This CDR3 has 13 amino acids. Germline V gene data show CDR1 as SQVTM and CDR2 as ANQGSEA. Trimming took 1 base from V and 4 from J, leaving 10 bases between them. The CDR3 region is CSVEGGVTETQYF. DNA of the CDR3: TGCAGCGTTGAAGGTGGGGTTACAGAGACCCAGTACTTC.

The genes are TRBV7-3 and TRBJ1-5; unclear D gene. V lost 5 bases and J lost 3, with 11 bases in between. The CDR3 is made up of 14 amino acids. Germline V lookup: CDR1 SGHTA, CDR2 FQGTGA. The CDR3 bases are TGTGCCAGCAGCCAAGCTCGACTCAATCAGCCCCAGCATTTT. It codes for CASSQARLNQPQHF.

The V and J genes are TRBV18 and TRBJ2-5, with D perhaps TRBD1 (5 bases). Per the germline V gene, CDR1 is KGHSH and CDR2 is LQKENI. The CDR3 runs to 14 residues. V dropped 4 bases and J dropped 2 bases, with 11 bases sitting between them. Here the CDR3 reads CASSLRQRQETQYF. For the CDR3, the DNA is TGTGCCAGCTCACTCCGACAGAGGCAAGAGACCCAGTACTTC.

This clonotype was recorded at least ten times. The chain is built from TRBV9 and TRBJ1-1; 9 positions match TRBD1. The V gene end was trimmed by 2 bases and the J gene end by 7 bases; junction bases not matched to a gene: 0. Germline CDR1 and CDR2: SGDLS and YYNGEE. This CDR3 has 12 residues. The CDR3 sequence is CASSVTGGEAFF. CDR3 nucleotide sequence: TGTGCCAGCAGCGTGACAGGGGGTGAAGCTTTCTTT.

At least ten counts were recorded for this clonotype. V usage is TRBV7-8 and J usage is TRBJ2-6; no definite D call. The CDR3 totals 13 residues. The germline V gene has CDR1 SGHVS and CDR2 FQNEAQ. V shed 6 bases and J shed 0 bases, with 3 bases lying between them. The CDR3 DNA reads TGTGCCAGCAGACCCTCTGGGGCCAACGTCCTGACTTTC. Its translation is CASRPSGANVLTF.

This chain links TRBV30 with TRBJ1-5; TRBD1 matches at 7 bases. CDR3 length equals 14 residues. Germline V gene sequence: CDR1 GTSNPN, CDR2 SVGIG (reference sequence). With 4 bases clipped from V and 3 bases from J, the junction kept 6 bases outside the gene matches. CDR3 DNA sequence: TGTGCCTGGACTAGACAGGGCCCCAATCAGCCCCAGCATTTT. Translation gives CAWTRQGPNQPQHF.

The chain combines TRBV9 with TRBJ2-7, with TRBD2 as a possible D gene (6 bases). Between the trimmed V and J ends, which lost 4 bases and 2 bases, there was a span of 16 bases. Germline-derived CDR1 and CDR2 are SGDLS and YYNGEE. The CDR3 contains 15 residues. This CDR3 is CASSPSGLDTYEQYF. The CDR3 DNA sequence: TGTGCCAGCAGCCCCTCGGGACTCGATACCTACGAGCAGTACTTC.

The genes are TRBV19 and TRBJ1-5, with D unresolved. Germline CDR1 reads LNHDA; CDR2 reads SQIVND (reference sequence). This CDR3 comprises 14 residues. V lost 2 bases and J 3 bases, leaving 8 bases between the germline ends. CDR3 DNA sequence: TGTGCCAGTAGTATATTTCTATCCAATCAGCCCCAGCATTTT. This sequence encodes CASSIFLSNQPQHF.

V and J are TRBV7-2 and TRBJ1-6; tentative D call: TRBD1 (5 bases). The ends were cut back, 10 bases at V and 14 bases at J, with 18 bases in the middle. CDR1 and CDR2 from the germline V gene are SGHTA and FQGNSA. The CDR3 is 12 residues long. DNA of the CDR3: TGTGCCACCAGTTTCAGGGCCCGAGCCCTCCACTTT. This gives the protein CATSFRARALHF.

This clonotype was detected many times. This chain connects TRBV6-5 to TRBJ2-7, with D hard to call. This CDR3 is built from 14 residues. Per the germline V gene, CDR1 is MNHEY and CDR2 is SVGAGI. With 3 bases removed from V and 6 bases from J, the gap between germline ends came to 15 bases. The CDR3, as DNA: TGTGCCAGCAGTTATGGTGGGATGAGTGGCGAGCAGTACTTC. Translation: CASSYGGMSGEQYF.

The table lists this clonotype with many counts. The J gene is TRBJ2-5, the V gene TRBV15, with 8 bases identical to TRBD1. J lost 2 bases, V lost 3 bases, and 2 bases had no gene match. Per germline, CDR1 LNHNV and CDR2 YYDKDF (reference sequence). This CDR3 is built from 14 residues. The CDR3 bases are TGTGCCACCAGCAGCGACAGGGGTCAAGAGACCCAGTACTTC. This gives the protein CATSSDRGQETQYF. Full variable domain (rest looked up from reference TRBV15 and TRBJ2-5): DAMVIQNPRYQVTQFGKPVTLSCSQTLNHNVMYWYQQKSSQAPKLLFHYYDKDFNNEADTPDNFQSRRPNTSFCFLDIRSPGLGDTAMYLCATSSDRGQETQYFGPGTRLLVL.

At least ten counts were recorded for this clonotype. The chain links TRBV15 to TRBJ2-5, with D possibly matching TRBD1 (6 bases). Germline V gene data show CDR1 as LNHNV and CDR2 as YYDKDF (reference sequence). This CDR3 contains 13 residues. V lost 5 bases to trimming and J lost 5 bases, with 12 bases between them. This CDR3 reads CATSSGVRETQYF. The CDR3 coding sequence is TGTGCCACCAGCTCAGGGGTGAGGGAGACCCAGTACTTC.

A few counts support this clonotype. V and J are TRBV12-3 or TRBV12-4 and TRBJ1-1; D is unclear. With 5 bases removed from V and 3 bases from J, the gap between germline ends came to 16 bases. This CDR3 has 15 amino acids. Here the CDR3 DNA reads TGTGCCAGCAGTCCGAACGCCCGCCCGCACACTGAAGCTTTCTTT. Translated: CASSPNARPHTEAFF.

J is TRBJ2-2 and V is TRBV7-9; the D is unclear. Germline V gene lookup returns CDR1 SEHNR and CDR2 FQNEAQ (reference sequence). The CDR3 is 16 residues long. The V end was cut by 3 bases, the J end by 2 bases, with 13 bases between. In nucleotides, the CDR3 is TGTGCCAGCAGCTTGGTCGACGGGTTTAACACCGGGGAGCTGTTTTTT. Translation gives CASSLVDGFNTGELFF.

This clonotype was picked up one time. DNA of the CDR3: TGTGCCACCAGCAGAAGGGACAGGGTGTATGGCTACACCTTC. It yields the protein CATSRRDRVYGYTF. J is TRBJ1-2 and V is TRBV15; 9 bases are a match to TRBD1. Trimming cost V 2 bases and J 5 bases; bases outside gene matches: 3. The CDR3 extends over 14 amino acids. Germline V gene data show CDR1 as LNHNV and CDR2 as YYDKDF (reference sequence).

The CDR3 sequence is CAWSVLTGELFF. The DNA for the CDR3 is TGTGCCTGGAGTGTACTCACCGGGGAGCTGTTTTTT. The chain recombines TRBV30 with TRBJ2-2; D remains unclear. The CDR3 contains 12 residues. V lost 0 bases and J 4 bases, leaving 3 bases between the germline ends. In germline, CDR1 is GTSNPN, CDR2 SVGIG (reference sequence).

This clonotype was observed at least ten times. V gene TRBV11-2 combines with J gene TRBJ2-7, with TRBD1 matching over 7 bases. Per the germline V gene, CDR1 is SGHAT and CDR2 is FQNNGV. V trimming: 5 bases; J trimming: 4 bases; junction bases outside the gene matches: 11. This CDR3 region has 15 residues. The CDR3, as DNA: TGTGCCAGCAGCCTCTGGACAGGCGGAGGATACGAGCAGTACTTC. It specifies CASSLWTGGGYEQYF.

In its sample, this clonotype was seen many times. This chain connects TRBV7-2 to TRBJ1-2; D perhaps matches TRBD1 (5 bases). This CDR3 is built from 15 residues. Germline CDR1 SGHTA, CDR2 FQGNSA. The V end was cut by 5 bases, the J end by 7 bases, with 20 bases between. The CDR3 reads CASSTSGIGAAGYTF. Here the CDR3 DNA reads TGTGCCAGCAGCACCTCGGGGATAGGGGCTGCTGGCTACACCTTC.

V gene TRBV7-9 combines with J gene TRBJ1-1; D unclear. The CDR3 contains 15 residues. V was clipped by 5 bases and J by 5 bases, with 18 bases between them. Germline V gene lookup returns CDR1 SEHNR and CDR2 FQNEAQ (reference sequence). CDR3 coding DNA: TGTGCCAGCAGCCGAGACTCTGGAGGTACTACTGAAGCTTTCTTT. It codes for CASSRDSGGTTEAFF.